Included here is one T cell receptor beta chain sequence, with context. What it binds is not known. This sample was included in a study of T cell responses to AZD1222 COVID-19 vaccine. This table comes from immunoSEQ multiplex PCR, and its TCRdb copy is limited to in-frame clones, with some not included. The sample has under 170,000 clones, 92% seen once. The V gene lost 2 bases and the J gene lost 6 bases, with 12 bases spanning the gap. The germline V gene has CDR1 ENHRY and CDR2 SYGVKD. This CDR3 contains 14 residues. Points from the study as a whole: Donors were largely white British and mainly female; clonal diversity was possibly underestimated. After two AZD1222 doses, spike-specific TCR breadth and depth rose versus day 0. Baseline serology detected seropositivity in only 5 to 7 AZD1222 recipients. Regions 160-218 and 743-854 dominated among vaccine-associated CD4 TCRs spanning spike.

V usage is TRBV10-3 and J usage is TRBJ2-3; D may match TRBD1 or TRBD2 (7 bases each). This clonotype was obtained from an adult who received the AZD1222 COVID-19 vaccine. The specimen was peripheral blood, collected 28 days after the second AZD1222 dose. CDR3 coding DNA: TGTGCCATCAGTGAGGGTCAGGGGGGGGATACGCAGTATTTT. Translation gives CAISEGQGGDTQYF.